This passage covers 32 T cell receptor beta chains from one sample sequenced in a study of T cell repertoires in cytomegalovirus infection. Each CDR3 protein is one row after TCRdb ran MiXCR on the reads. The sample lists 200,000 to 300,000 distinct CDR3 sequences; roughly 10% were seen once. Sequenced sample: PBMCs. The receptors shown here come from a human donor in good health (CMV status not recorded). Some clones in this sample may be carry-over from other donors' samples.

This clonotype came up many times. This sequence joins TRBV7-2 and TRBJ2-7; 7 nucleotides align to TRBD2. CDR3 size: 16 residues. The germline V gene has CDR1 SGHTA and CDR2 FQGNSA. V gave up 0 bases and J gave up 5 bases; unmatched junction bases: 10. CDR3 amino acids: CASSLAGGEGVNEQYF. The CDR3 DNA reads TGTGCCAGCAGCTTAGCGGGGGGGGAAGGGGTCAACGAGCAGTACTTC.

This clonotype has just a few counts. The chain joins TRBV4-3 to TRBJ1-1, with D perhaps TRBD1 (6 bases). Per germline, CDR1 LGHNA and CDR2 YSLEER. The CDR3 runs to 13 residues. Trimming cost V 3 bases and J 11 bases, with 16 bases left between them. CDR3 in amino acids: CASSQKSGTGAFF. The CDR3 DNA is TGCGCCAGCAGCCAGAAGTCAGGAACAGGGGCTTTCTTT.

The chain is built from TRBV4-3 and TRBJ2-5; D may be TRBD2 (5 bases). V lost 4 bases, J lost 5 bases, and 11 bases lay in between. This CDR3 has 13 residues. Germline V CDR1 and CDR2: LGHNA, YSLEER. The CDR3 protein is CASSRELGETQYF. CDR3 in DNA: TGCGCCAGCAGCCGAGAACTAGGGGAGACCCAGTACTTC.

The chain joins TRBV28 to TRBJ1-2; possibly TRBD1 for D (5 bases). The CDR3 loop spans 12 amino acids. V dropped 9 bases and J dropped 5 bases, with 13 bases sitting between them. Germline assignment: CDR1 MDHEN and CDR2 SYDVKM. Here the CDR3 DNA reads TGTGCCAGTACAATGAAGGGGTATGGCTACACCTTC. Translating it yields CASTMKGYGYTF.

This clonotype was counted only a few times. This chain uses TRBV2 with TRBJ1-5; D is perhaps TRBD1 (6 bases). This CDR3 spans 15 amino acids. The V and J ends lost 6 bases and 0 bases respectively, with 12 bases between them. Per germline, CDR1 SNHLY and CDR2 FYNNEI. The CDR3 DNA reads TGTGCCAGCAGCGCCGGGACACATAGCAATCAGCCCCAGCATTTT. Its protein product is CASSAGTHSNQPQHF.

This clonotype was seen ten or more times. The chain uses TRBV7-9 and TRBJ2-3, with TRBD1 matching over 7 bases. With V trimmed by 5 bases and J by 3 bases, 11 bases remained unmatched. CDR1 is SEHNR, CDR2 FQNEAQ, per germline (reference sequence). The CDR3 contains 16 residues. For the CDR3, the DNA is TGTGCCAGCAGCCTCGGGACAGAGGAGCGGACAGATACGCAGTATTTT. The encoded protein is CASSLGTEERTDTQYF.

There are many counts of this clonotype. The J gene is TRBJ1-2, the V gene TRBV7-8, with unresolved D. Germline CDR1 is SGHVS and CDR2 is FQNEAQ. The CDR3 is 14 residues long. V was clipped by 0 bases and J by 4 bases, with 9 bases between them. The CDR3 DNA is TGTGCCAGCAGCTTAGCGCTAGGGAGCTATGGCTACACCTTC. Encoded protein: CASSLALGSYGYTF.

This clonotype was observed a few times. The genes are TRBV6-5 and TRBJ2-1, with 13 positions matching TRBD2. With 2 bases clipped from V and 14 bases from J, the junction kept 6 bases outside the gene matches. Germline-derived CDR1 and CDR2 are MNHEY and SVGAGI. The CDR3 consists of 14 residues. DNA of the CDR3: TGTGCCAGCAGTTACCCCGGGACTAGCGGGATTGAGTTCTTC. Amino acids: CASSYPGTSGIEFF.

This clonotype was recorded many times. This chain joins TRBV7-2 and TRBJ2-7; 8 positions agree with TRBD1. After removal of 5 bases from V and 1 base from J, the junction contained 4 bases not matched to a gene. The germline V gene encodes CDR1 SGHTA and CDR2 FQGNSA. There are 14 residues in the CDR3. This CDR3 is CASSARTGSYEQYF. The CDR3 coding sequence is TGTGCCAGCAGCGCCCGGACAGGGTCCTACGAGCAGTACTTC.

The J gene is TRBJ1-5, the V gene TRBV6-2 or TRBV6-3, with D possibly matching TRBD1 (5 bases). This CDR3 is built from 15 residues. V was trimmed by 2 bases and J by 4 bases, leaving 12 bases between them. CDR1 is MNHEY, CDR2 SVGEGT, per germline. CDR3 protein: CASSYDSALNQPQHF. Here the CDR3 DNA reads TGTGCCAGCAGTTACGACAGTGCCTTGAATCAGCCCCAGCATTTT.

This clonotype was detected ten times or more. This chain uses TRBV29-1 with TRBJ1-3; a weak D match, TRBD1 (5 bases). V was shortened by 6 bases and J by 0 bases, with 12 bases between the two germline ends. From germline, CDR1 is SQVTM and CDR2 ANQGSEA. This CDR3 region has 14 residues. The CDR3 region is CSVRQRNSGNTIYF. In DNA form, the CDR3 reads TGCAGCGTACGACAGAGGAACTCTGGAAACACCATATATTTT.

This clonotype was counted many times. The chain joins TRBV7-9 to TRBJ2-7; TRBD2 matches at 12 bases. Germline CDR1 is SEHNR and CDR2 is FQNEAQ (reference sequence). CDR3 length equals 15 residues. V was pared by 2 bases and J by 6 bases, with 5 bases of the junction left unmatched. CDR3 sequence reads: CASSLTLAGGREQYF. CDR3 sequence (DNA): TGTGCCAGCAGCTTAACACTAGCGGGAGGCCGCGAGCAGTACTTC. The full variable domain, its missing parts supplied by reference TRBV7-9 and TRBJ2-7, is DTGVSQNPRHKITKRGQNVTFRCDPISEHNRLYWYRQTLGQGPEFLTYFQNEAQLEKSRLLSDRFSAERPKGSFSTLEIQRTEQGDSAMYLCASSLTLAGGREQYFGPGTRLTVT.

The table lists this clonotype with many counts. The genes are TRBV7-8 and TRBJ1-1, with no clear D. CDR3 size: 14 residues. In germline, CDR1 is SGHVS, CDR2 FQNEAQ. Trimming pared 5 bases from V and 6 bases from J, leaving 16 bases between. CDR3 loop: CASSLLGFGAEAFF. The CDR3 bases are TGTGCCAGCAGCCTCTTGGGGTTCGGAGCTGAAGCTTTCTTT.

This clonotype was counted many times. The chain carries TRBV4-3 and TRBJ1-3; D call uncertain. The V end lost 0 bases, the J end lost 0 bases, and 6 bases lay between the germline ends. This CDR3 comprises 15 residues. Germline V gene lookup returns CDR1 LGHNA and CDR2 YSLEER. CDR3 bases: TGCGCCAGCAGCCAAGATGACGTCTCTGGAAACACCATATATTTT. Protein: CASSQDDVSGNTIYF.

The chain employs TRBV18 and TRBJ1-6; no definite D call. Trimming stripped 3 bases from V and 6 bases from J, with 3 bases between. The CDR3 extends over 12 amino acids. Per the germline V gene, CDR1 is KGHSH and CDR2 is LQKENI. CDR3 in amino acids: CASSPTNSPLHF. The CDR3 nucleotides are TGTGCCAGCTCACCGACTAATTCACCCCTCCACTTT.

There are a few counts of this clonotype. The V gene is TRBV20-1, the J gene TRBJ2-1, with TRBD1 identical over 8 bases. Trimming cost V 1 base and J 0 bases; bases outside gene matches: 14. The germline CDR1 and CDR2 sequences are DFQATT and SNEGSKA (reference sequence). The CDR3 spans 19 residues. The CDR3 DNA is TGCAGTGCTAGAGTCCCTCGTCCCAGGGGGCAGGGCTCCTACAATGAGCAGTTCTTC. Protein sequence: CSARVPRPRGQGSYNEQFF.

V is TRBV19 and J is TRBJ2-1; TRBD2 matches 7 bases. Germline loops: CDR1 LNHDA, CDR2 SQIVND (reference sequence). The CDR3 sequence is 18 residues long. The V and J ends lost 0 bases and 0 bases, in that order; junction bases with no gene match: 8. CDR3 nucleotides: TGTGCCAGTAGTATAGATAATAGCGGGTTAAACTCCTACAATGAGCAGTTCTTC. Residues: CASSIDNSGLNSYNEQFF. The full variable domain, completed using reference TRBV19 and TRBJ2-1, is DGGITQSPKYLFRKEGQNVTLSCEQNLNHDAMYWYRQDPGQGLRLIYYSQIVNDFQKGDIAEGYSVSREKKESFPLTVTSAQKNPTAFYLCASSIDNSGLNSYNEQFFGPGTRLTVL.

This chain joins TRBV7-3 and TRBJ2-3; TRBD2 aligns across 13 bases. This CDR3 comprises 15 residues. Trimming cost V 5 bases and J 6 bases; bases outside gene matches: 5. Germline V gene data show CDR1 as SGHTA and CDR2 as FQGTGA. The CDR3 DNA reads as TGTGCCAGCAGCCTCACTAGCGGGGGGGTTGATACGCAGTATTTT. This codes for CASSLTSGGVDTQYF.

The DNA of the CDR3 is TGTGCCAGCAGTTTAGTCCGGATGAACACTGAAGCTTTCTTT. Encoded protein: CASSLVRMNTEAFF. The chain joins TRBV28 to TRBJ1-1; the D is unclear. The germline CDR1 and CDR2 sequences are MDHEN and SYDVKM. The CDR3 runs 14 residues. The V and J ends lost 2 bases and 0 bases respectively, with 7 bases between them.

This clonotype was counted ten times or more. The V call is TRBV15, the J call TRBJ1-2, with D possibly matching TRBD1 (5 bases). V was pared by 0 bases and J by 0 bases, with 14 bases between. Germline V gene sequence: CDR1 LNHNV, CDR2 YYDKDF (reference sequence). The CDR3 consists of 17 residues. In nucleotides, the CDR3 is TGTGCCACCAGCAGAGATCGGGGCACGACGACTAACTATGGCTACACCTTC. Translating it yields CATSRDRGTTTNYGYTF.

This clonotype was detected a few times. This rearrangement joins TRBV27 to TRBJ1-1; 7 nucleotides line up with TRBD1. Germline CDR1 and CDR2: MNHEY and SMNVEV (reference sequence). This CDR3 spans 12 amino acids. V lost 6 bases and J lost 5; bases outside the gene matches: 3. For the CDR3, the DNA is TGTGCCAGCAGAATGACAGGGACTGAAGCTTTCTTT. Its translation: CASRMTGTEAFF.

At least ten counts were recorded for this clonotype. DNA of the CDR3: TGTGCCAGCAGCGTCGGGGTAGCGGGGGGACAAGAGACCCAGTACTTC. Translating it yields CASSVGVAGGQETQYF. The rearrangement uses TRBV7-3 and TRBJ2-5; TRBD2 matches 10 bases. The J segment lost 2 bases and the V segment lost 5 bases, leaving 8 bases of the junction unmatched. Germline-derived CDR1 and CDR2 are SGHTA and FQGTGA. There are 16 residues in the CDR3.

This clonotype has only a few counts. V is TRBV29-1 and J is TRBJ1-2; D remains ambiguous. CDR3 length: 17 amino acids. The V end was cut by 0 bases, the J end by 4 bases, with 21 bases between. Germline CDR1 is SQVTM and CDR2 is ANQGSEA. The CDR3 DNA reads TGCAGCGTTGAAGAGGGCAGACGCAGAACCTCCGCCTATGGCTACACCTTC. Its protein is CSVEEGRRRTSAYGYTF. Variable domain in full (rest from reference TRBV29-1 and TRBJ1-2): SAVISQKPSRDICQRGTSLTIQCQVDSQVTMMFWYRQQPGQSLTLIATANQGSEATYESGFVIDKFPISRPNLTFSTLTVSNMSPEDSSIYLCSVEEGRRRTSAYGYTFGSGTRLTVV.

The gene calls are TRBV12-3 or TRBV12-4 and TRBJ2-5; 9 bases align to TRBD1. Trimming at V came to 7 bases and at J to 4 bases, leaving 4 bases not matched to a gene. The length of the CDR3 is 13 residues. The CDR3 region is CASTKTGGETQYF. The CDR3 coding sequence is TGTGCCAGCACCAAGACAGGGGGAGAGACCCAGTACTTC.

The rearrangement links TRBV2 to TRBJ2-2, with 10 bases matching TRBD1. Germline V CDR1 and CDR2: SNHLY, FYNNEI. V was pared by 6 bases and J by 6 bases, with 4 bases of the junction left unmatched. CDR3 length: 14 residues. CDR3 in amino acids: CASRDRGQPGELFF. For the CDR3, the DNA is TGTGCCAGCAGAGACAGGGGGCAACCCGGGGAGCTGTTTTTT.

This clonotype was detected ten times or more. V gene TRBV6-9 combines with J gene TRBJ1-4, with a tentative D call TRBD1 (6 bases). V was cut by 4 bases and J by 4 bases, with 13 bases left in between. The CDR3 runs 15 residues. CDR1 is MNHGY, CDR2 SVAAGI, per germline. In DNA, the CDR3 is TGTGCCAGCAGTTTCCGGACAGCAAGTAATGAAAAACTGTTTTTT. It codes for CASSFRTASNEKLFF.

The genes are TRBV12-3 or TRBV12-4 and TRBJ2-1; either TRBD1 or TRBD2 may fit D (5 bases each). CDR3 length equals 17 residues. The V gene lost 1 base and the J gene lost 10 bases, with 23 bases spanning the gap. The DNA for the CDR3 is TGTGCCAGCAGTTTAGGGGGGTCGGTAGGGGCTCGACGAGAGCAGTTCTTC. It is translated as CASSLGGSVGARREQFF.

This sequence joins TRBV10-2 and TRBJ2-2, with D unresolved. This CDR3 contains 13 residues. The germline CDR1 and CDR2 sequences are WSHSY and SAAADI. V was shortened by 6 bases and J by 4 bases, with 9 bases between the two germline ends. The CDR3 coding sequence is TGCGCCAGCAGGTTAGGTAGCACCGGGGAGCTGTTTTTT. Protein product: CASRLGSTGELFF.

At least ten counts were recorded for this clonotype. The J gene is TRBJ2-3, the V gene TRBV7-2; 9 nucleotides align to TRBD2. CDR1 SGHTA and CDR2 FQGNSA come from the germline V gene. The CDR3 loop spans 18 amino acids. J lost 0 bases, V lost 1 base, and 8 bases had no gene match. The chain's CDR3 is CASSLVRSSGASTDTQYF. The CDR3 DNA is TGTGCCAGCAGCTTAGTAAGGTCTAGCGGGGCTAGCACAGATACGCAGTATTTT. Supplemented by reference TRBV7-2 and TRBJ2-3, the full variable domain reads GAGVSQSPSNKVTEKGKDVELRCDPISGHTALYWYRQSLGQGLEFLIYFQGNSAPDKSGLPSDRFSAERTGGSVSTLTIQRTQQEDSAVYLCASSLVRSSGASTDTQYFGPGTRLTVL.

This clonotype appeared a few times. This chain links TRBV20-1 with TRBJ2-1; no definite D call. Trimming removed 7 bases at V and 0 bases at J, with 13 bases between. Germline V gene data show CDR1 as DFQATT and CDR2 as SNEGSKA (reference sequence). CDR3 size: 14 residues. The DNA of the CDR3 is TGCAGTGTCTCCACTTCGAGCTCCTACAATGAGCAGTTCTTC. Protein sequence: CSVSTSSSYNEQFF.

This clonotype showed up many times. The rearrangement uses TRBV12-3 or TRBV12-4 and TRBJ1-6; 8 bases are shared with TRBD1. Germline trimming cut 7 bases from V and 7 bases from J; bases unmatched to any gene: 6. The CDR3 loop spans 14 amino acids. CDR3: CASNGQGSNSPLHF. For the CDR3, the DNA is TGTGCCAGCAATGGACAGGGATCGAATTCACCCCTCCACTTT.

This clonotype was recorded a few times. CDR3 nucleotide sequence: TGCAGCGGCGGAGCGGGGGCGCCAGGGGCTGGAAACACCATATATTTT. This sequence encodes CSGGAGAPGAGNTIYF. This sequence joins TRBV29-1 and TRBJ1-3, with D possibly matching TRBD1 (6 bases). V was trimmed by 7 bases and J by 2 bases, leaving 21 bases between them. The CDR3 is 16 residues long. CDR1 is SQVTM, CDR2 ANQGSEA, per germline.